Each of the 28 T cell receptor beta chains below was sequenced from the same sample in a study of cytomegalovirus exposure and HLA in healthy donors (dated by TCRdb to the late 2010s). Library construction relied on the immunoSEQ multiplex PCR assay. For the multiplex PCR, a mixture combining 60 forward primers for TCR Vbeta segments and 13 reverse primers for TCR Jbeta segments was used. TCRdb took this table from immuneACCESS and kept in-frame rearrangements with V and J called. Such tables lack part of the clones; where checked against another copy, unresolved V genes explain under half of the gap, and the rest is unexplained. The table for this sample lists fewer than 100,000 clones; about three quarters of them were counted only once. 2% to 3% of the sample goes to the ten largest clones. The sample taken for sequencing was PBMCs. The source of these receptors is a male donor in good health and CMV-seropositive.

The V gene is TRBV15, the J gene TRBJ2-5; possibly TRBD1 for D (6 bases). Germline V gives CDR1 LNHNV, CDR2 YYDKDF (reference sequence). V was shortened by 1 base and J by 3 bases, with 9 bases between the two germline ends. This CDR3 is built from 14 residues. For the CDR3, the DNA is TGTGCCACCAGCAGAGTAAGGGGGAAAGAGACCCAGTACTTC. Protein: CATSRVRGKETQYF.

This chain connects TRBV4-2 to TRBJ1-2; D is unresolved. V was pared by 0 bases and J by 0 bases, with 8 bases between. The CDR3 extends over 15 amino acids. Germline CDR1 reads LGHNA; CDR2 reads YNFKEQ. CDR3 in amino acids: CASSQDPRANYGYTF. The CDR3 DNA is TGTGCCAGCAGCCAAGATCCGAGGGCTAACTATGGCTACACCTTC.

The V gene is TRBV27, the J gene TRBJ2-6, with D possibly being TRBD1 (5 bases). Trimming removed 7 bases from V and 1 base from J, with 5 bases in between. The germline V gene has CDR1 MNHEY and CDR2 SMNVEV (reference sequence). The CDR3 sequence is 13 residues long. The CDR3 reads CASTGSGANVLTF. Here the CDR3 DNA reads TGTGCCAGCACAGGGTCTGGGGCCAACGTCCTGACTTTC. Combining the CDR3 with reference TRBV27 and TRBJ2-6 gives the whole variable domain EAQVTQNPRYLITVTGKKLTVTCSQNMNHEYMSWYRQDPGLGLRQIYYSMNVEVTDKGDVPEGYKVSRKEKRNFPLILESPSPNQTSLYFCASTGSGANVLTFGAGSRLTVL.

The chain carries TRBV27 and TRBJ2-5, with 16 bases fitting TRBD2. The germline gives CDR1 MNHEY, CDR2 SMNVEV (reference sequence). The CDR3 covers 18 residues. The V and J ends lost 2 bases and 5 bases, in that order; junction bases with no gene match: 8. CDR3 sequence reads: CASSLIGTSGRARETQYF. CDR3 DNA: TGTGCCAGCAGTTTAATAGGGACTAGCGGGAGGGCCCGTGAGACCCAGTACTTC.

J is TRBJ2-7 and V is TRBV25-1; 8 nucleotides line up with TRBD1. Germline V gives CDR1 MGHDK, CDR2 SYGVNS. This CDR3 has 14 amino acids. Losses at the gene ends were 3 bases for V and 3 bases for J; bases not matched to a gene: 4. The CDR3 nucleotides are TGTGCCAGCAGTGACGGGACAGGAGGCTACGAGCAGTACTTC. Its protein is CASSDGTGGYEQYF.

This clone was picked up one time. This rearrangement joins TRBV4-2 to TRBJ2-5, with TRBD1 identical over 8 bases. V lost 7 bases to trimming and J lost 1 base; unmatched junction nucleotides: 11. CDR1 LGHNA and CDR2 YNFKEQ come from the germline V gene. The CDR3 sequence is 16 residues long. This CDR3 reads CASIRPRGLRQETQYF. Written as DNA, the CDR3 is TGTGCCAGCATCCGCCCCAGGGGGCTGCGCCAAGAGACCCAGTACTTC.

The chain carries TRBV7-8 and TRBJ1-1, with 7 bases matching TRBD1. Per germline, CDR1 SGHVS and CDR2 FQNEAQ. Germline trimming cut 5 bases from V and 6 bases from J; bases unmatched to any gene: 12. The CDR3 sequence is 15 residues long. The CDR3 coding sequence is TGTGCCAGCAGCGCCACTCCACTACAGGGGTCTGAAGCTTTCTTT. Protein: CASSATPLQGSEAFF.

Only a few counts were recorded for this clone. This chain uses TRBV15 with TRBJ2-1; D not certain. Per the germline V gene, CDR1 is LNHNV and CDR2 is YYDKDF (reference sequence). V was clipped by 1 base and J by 10 bases, with 11 bases between them. The CDR3 runs 13 residues. CDR3 in amino acids: CATSRVSYREQFF. CDR3 in DNA: TGTGCCACCAGCAGAGTATCGTACCGGGAGCAGTTCTTC.

Of note for this clone: One junction end does not reproduce the germline sequence, and a read error may be involved. This chain uses TRBV5-1 with TRBJ2-4; D may be TRBD2 (6 bases). The CDR3 has 12 residues. CDR1 is SGHRS and CDR2 is YFSETQ in the germline V gene. CDR3 bases: TGCGCCAGCAGCTTTGGGGACTTCCGCGTAACGTTC. Protein sequence: CASSFGDFRVTF.

The chain links TRBV13 to TRBJ2-7, with D uncertain. CDR1 and CDR2 (germline): PRHDT, FYEKMQ (reference sequence). V was trimmed by 3 bases and J by 1 base, leaving 4 bases between them. This CDR3 spans 12 amino acids. The CDR3 region has the DNA TGTGCCAGCAGCTTGACTTCCTACGAGCAGTACTTC. Its translation is CASSLTSYEQYF.

The DNA for the CDR3 is TGTGCCAGCAGCCCAGGAGGCGGGACGGTCTCCTACGAGCAGTACTTC. Its protein is CASSPGGGTVSYEQYF. V is TRBV7-9 and J is TRBJ2-7, with D possibly being TRBD2 (6 bases). V was cut by 5 bases and J by 0 bases, with 17 bases left in between. The CDR3 runs 16 residues. The V gene's germline CDR1 is SEHNR and CDR2 FQNEAQ (reference sequence). Full variable domain (missing parts from reference TRBV7-9 and TRBJ2-7): DTGVSQNPRHKITKRGQNVTFRCDPISEHNRLYWYRQTLGQGPEFLTYFQNEAQLEKSRLLSDRFSAERPKGSFSTLEIQRTEQGDSAMYLCASSPGGGTVSYEQYFGPGTRLTVT.

This clone was seen only once. This chain links TRBV30 with TRBJ2-6, with D possibly TRBD1 on 5 matching bases. V lost 3 bases, J lost 0 bases, and 15 bases lay in between. Germline loops: CDR1 GTSNPN, CDR2 SVGIG (reference sequence). The CDR3 sequence is 17 residues long. The chain's CDR3 is CAWSPGQSTSGANVLTF. CDR3 nucleotide sequence: TGTGCCTGGAGCCCAGGGCAGTCAACCTCTGGGGCCAACGTCCTGACTTTC.

This clone was observed a single time. The genes are TRBV5-1 and TRBJ2-3; 12 nucleotides agree with TRBD1. The CDR3 contains 16 residues. V shed 0 bases, J shed 4 bases, and the junction held 3 bases outside the gene matches. CDR1 and CDR2 (germline): SGHRS, YFSETQ. CDR3 region: CASSLGDRGLPDTQYF. CDR3 bases: TGCGCCAGCAGCTTGGGGGACAGGGGGCTCCCAGATACGCAGTATTTT.

The rearrangement links TRBV27 to TRBJ2-7, with D perhaps TRBD2 (6 bases). The V end was cut by 1 base, the J end by 3 bases, with 16 bases between. Germline values: CDR1 MNHEY, CDR2 SMNVEV (reference sequence). There are 16 residues in the CDR3. DNA of the CDR3: TGTGCCAGCAGTTTATTAAATGGAATGGGGGGCTACGAGCAGTACTTC. This codes for CASSLLNGMGGYEQYF.

The V call is TRBV6-1, the J call TRBJ1-2; 8 bases are shared with TRBD1. The CDR3 runs 13 residues. In germline, CDR1 is MNHNS, CDR2 SASEGT. V gave up 3 bases and J gave up 8 bases; unmatched junction bases: 5. DNA of the CDR3: TGTGCCAGCAGTGATACAGGGGGATACGGCTACACCTTC. Encoded protein: CASSDTGGYGYTF.

The rearrangement uses TRBV2 and TRBJ2-1; 9 bases match TRBD2. After removal of 9 bases from V and 6 bases from J, the junction contained 6 bases not matched to a gene. From germline, CDR1 is SNHLY and CDR2 FYNNEI. The CDR3 extends over 13 amino acids. This chain's CDR3 is CASSGREGNEQFF. CDR3 coding DNA: TGTGCCAGTAGCGGGAGAGAAGGCAATGAGCAGTTCTTC.

The gene calls are TRBV7-2 and TRBJ1-3, with 9 positions matching TRBD1. V shed 5 bases and J 3 bases; nucleotides not matched to a gene: 5. CDR3 size: 15 residues. Germline CDR1 SGHTA, CDR2 FQGNSA. The CDR3 sequence: CASSQGQGVGNTIYF. The CDR3 coding sequence is TGTGCCAGCAGCCAGGGACAGGGCGTTGGAAACACCATATATTTT.

This clone came up a few times. The rearrangement uses TRBV6-1 and TRBJ2-2, with D perhaps matching TRBD1 (6 bases). The CDR3 has 16 residues. V lost 4 bases to trimming and J lost 1 base, with 13 bases between them. Germline V gene sequence: CDR1 MNHNS, CDR2 SASEGT. The CDR3 is CASSAGQFLNTGELFF. CDR3 DNA: TGTGCCAGCAGTGCCGGACAGTTCCTGAACACCGGGGAGCTGTTTTTT.

The chain employs TRBV10-1 and TRBJ2-3; TRBD2 matches at 7 bases. After removal of 2 bases from V and 3 bases from J, the junction contained 11 bases not matched to a gene. The CDR3 is 17 residues long. CDR1 is WNHNN and CDR2 is SYGVQD in the germline V gene (reference sequence). This CDR3 is CASSEMSAGSVTDTQYF. The CDR3 nucleotides read TGCGCCAGCAGTGAGATGTCAGCGGGATCGGTGACAGATACGCAGTATTTT.

This clone was seen a few times. The chain carries TRBV6-1 and TRBJ2-7; D is perhaps TRBD2 (6 bases). Trimming stripped 10 bases from V and 4 bases from J, with 14 bases between. Germline assignment: CDR1 MNHNS and CDR2 SASEGT. The CDR3 sequence is 12 residues long. The CDR3 here is CATLMEGYEQYF. The CDR3 coding sequence is TGTGCCACCCTAATGGAGGGGTACGAGCAGTACTTC.

This chain connects TRBV19 to TRBJ2-2; 10 nucleotides line up with TRBD2. Trimming removed 5 bases from V and 4 bases from J; junction bases left unmatched: 4. The CDR3 extends over 15 amino acids. CDR1 is LNHDA and CDR2 is SQIVND in the germline V gene (reference sequence). In DNA form, the CDR3 reads TGTGCCAGTAGTCCTAGCGGGAGCCCCACCGGGGAGCTGTTTTTT. This translates into CASSPSGSPTGELFF.

This clone is a singleton in its sample. The rearrangement links TRBV14 to TRBJ1-6; the match to TRBD1 covers 9 bases. V dropped 6 bases and J dropped 9; count of bases not matched to a gene: 6. The CDR3 is 14 amino acids. Germline values: CDR1 SGHDN, CDR2 FVKESK. The CDR3 region is CASSRQGVVSPLHF. CDR3 sequence (DNA): TGTGCCAGCAGTCGACAGGGGGTGGTTTCACCCCTCCACTTT. The whole variable domain, remainder taken from reference TRBV14 and TRBJ1-6, is EAGVTQFPSHSVIEKGQTVTLRCDPISGHDNLYWYRRVMGKEIKFLLHFVKESKQDESGMPNNRFLAERTGGTYSTLKVQPAELEDSGVYFCASSRQGVVSPLHFGNGTRLTVT.

The chain couples TRBV7-6 to TRBJ2-3; 13 nucleotides line up with TRBD2. The CDR3 extends over 16 amino acids. Losses at the gene ends were 4 bases for V and 5 bases for J; bases not matched to a gene: 6. Germline V gene data show CDR1 as SGHVS and CDR2 as FNYEAQ. The CDR3 coding sequence is TGTGCCAGCAGCTACACTAGCGGGAGGGTAGGAGATACGCAGTATTTT. It codes for CASSYTSGRVGDTQYF.

The chain employs TRBV27 and TRBJ1-2; 10 positions agree with TRBD1. With V trimmed by 6 bases and J by 4 bases, 5 bases remained unmatched. The CDR3 consists of 14 residues. Germline V gene sequence: CDR1 MNHEY, CDR2 SMNVEV (reference sequence). DNA of the CDR3: TGTGCCAGCAGGCCGGGACAGGGGCCCTATGGCTACACCTTC. Encoded protein: CASRPGQGPYGYTF.

The gene calls are TRBV7-8 and TRBJ1-2; weak D call: TRBD1 (6 bases). Germline CDR1 reads SGHVS; CDR2 reads FQNEAQ. The CDR3 contains 13 residues. Trimming pared 5 bases from V and 4 bases from J, leaving 11 bases between. The DNA of the CDR3 is TGTGCCAGCAGCACAGACAGGTTCTATGGCTACACCTTC. As protein: CASSTDRFYGYTF.

The genes are TRBV5-6 and TRBJ2-2; TRBD2 might be the D (6 bases). The CDR3 totals 15 residues. CDR1 and CDR2 from the germline V gene are SGHDT and YYEEEE. The germline V and J ends were trimmed by 1 base and 3 bases, with 10 bases remaining between them. The CDR3 sequence: CASSLPGVHTGELFF. In DNA form, the CDR3 reads TGTGCCAGCAGCTTGCCGGGAGTGCACACCGGGGAGCTGTTTTTT.

The chain uses TRBV6-5 and TRBJ1-5; tentatively, D is TRBD1 (5 bases). The V end was cut by 5 bases, the J end by 8 bases, with 16 bases between. Germline assignment: CDR1 MNHEY and CDR2 SVGAGI. The CDR3 sequence is 14 residues long. CDR3 coding DNA: TGTGCCAGCAGTCCGAGTGGGGGGGGAAAGCCCCAGCATTTT. Protein sequence: CASSPSGGGKPQHF.

The chain has TRBV14 and TRBJ2-5; TRBD2 aligns across 13 bases. The CDR3 length is 16 residues. Unmatched junction bases numbered 9, after V lost 6 bases and J lost 5 bases. The germline V gene has CDR1 SGHDN and CDR2 FVKESK. The CDR3 DNA sequence: TGTGCCAGCAGACGGACTAGCGGGAGTGGCGGGGAGACCCAGTACTTC. Translated, it gives CASRRTSGSGGETQYF.